A single sample is the source of the 5 T cell receptor beta chains below, sequenced in a study of shared T cell receptors in the human thymus. Clones were read by immunoSEQ multiplex PCR, and TCRdb kept only the in-frame ones, dropping some. The table records some 660,000 clones, about 90% of them present only once. The same sample was also used in a study of human thymus T cells.

Sequenced: thymocytes. The receptors stem from a boy less than two years old with a congenital heart defect.

The rearrangement uses TRBV30 and TRBJ2-7; the match to TRBD2 covers 11 bases. Looked up from germline, CDR1 is GTSNPN and CDR2 is SVGIG (reference sequence). J lost 3 bases, V lost 1 base, and 5 bases had no gene match. The CDR3 runs 15 residues. The CDR3 DNA reads as TGTGCCTGGAGTGGACAGACTAGCGGGGACTACGAGCAGTACTTC. Its protein product is CAWSGQTSGDYEQYF. The variable domain in full, with the rest retrieved from reference TRBV30 and TRBJ2-7, is SQTIHQWPATLVQPVGSPLSLECTVEGTSNPNLYWYRQAAGRGLQLLFYSVGIGQISSEVPQNLSASRPQDRQFILSSKKLLLSDSGFYLCAWSGQTSGDYEQYFGPGTRLTVT.

Concerning this clone: Germline is not matched at one junction end, which may reflect a read error. V gene TRBV14 combines with J gene TRBJ2-4; D perhaps matches TRBD1 (5 bases). Germline CDR1 and CDR2: SGHDN and FVKESK. This CDR3 is built from 19 residues. Written as DNA, the CDR3 is TGTGCCAGCAGCAAAGAGTACAGGAGCCCCATACTAGCCAAAAACATTCAGTACTTC. This translates into CASSKEYRSPILAKNIQYF.

V usage is TRBV18 and J usage is TRBJ2-1, with TRBD2 matching over 13 bases. The CDR3 runs 18 residues. J gave up 0 bases and V 2 bases, and 4 bases lay outside the gene matches. Germline V gene lookup returns CDR1 KGHSH and CDR2 LQKENI. The CDR3 loop reads CASSPGLAGASSYNEQFF. The DNA for the CDR3 is TGTGCCAGCTCACCAGGACTAGCGGGAGCAAGCTCCTACAATGAGCAGTTCTTC.

The chain links TRBV21-1 to TRBJ1-3. TRBV21-1 is labeled a pseudogene. This CDR3 comprises 17 residues. CDR3 DNA sequence: TGTGCCAGCAGCAAAGATCGCAGGGAGGGCTCTGGAAACACCATATATTTT. Its translation: CASSKDRREGSGNTIYF.

The genes are TRBV5-1 and TRBJ1-1, with 10 bases lining up with TRBD1. Trimming took 3 bases from V and 0 from J; bases not matched to a gene: 11. The CDR3 has 18 amino acids. Germline-derived CDR1 and CDR2 are SGHRS and YFSETQ. The CDR3 loop reads CASSCGGTGAFLNTEAFF. The CDR3 DNA sequence: TGCGCCAGCAGCTGTGGCGGGACAGGGGCCTTCTTGAACACTGAAGCTTTCTTT.